These 26 T cell receptor beta chains came from one sample sequenced in a study of cytomegalovirus exposure and HLA in healthy donors. A multiplex PCR was run with 60 Vbeta primers and 13 Jbeta primers. Profiling relied on immunoSEQ multiplex PCR, and the TCRdb table lists in-frame clones only, not all of them. The sample records 150,000 to 200,000 clones, more than 65% being singletons. The sample taken for sequencing was PBMCs. The receptors were sampled from a woman aged 25 to 39 in good health and CMV-seronegative.

This clone was seen a few times. The chain joins TRBV29-1 to TRBJ2-5; 10 bases match TRBD2. The V segment lost 6 bases and the J segment 1 base; nucleotides outside the gene matches: 5. The CDR3 runs to 14 residues. Per the germline V gene, CDR1 is SQVTM and CDR2 is ANQGSEA. The CDR3 bases are TGCAGCGTAGGCGTAGCGGGAGGCCAAGAGACCCAGTACTTC. Encoded protein: CSVGVAGGQETQYF. The full variable domain, completed using reference TRBV29-1 and TRBJ2-5, is SAVISQKPSRDICQRGTSLTIQCQVDSQVTMMFWYRQQPGQSLTLIATANQGSEATYESGFVIDKFPISRPNLTFSTLTVSNMSPEDSSIYLCSVGVAGGQETQYFGPGTRLLVL.

The CDR3 coding sequence is TGTGCCAGCCGCAGGTCCGGGGCCAACGTCCTGACTTTC. It translates to CASRRSGANVLTF. The chain combines TRBV5-6 with TRBJ2-6; D unclear. V lost 7 bases and J 4 bases, leaving 9 bases between the germline ends. CDR3 length: 13 residues. CDR1 SGHDT and CDR2 YYEEEE come from the germline V gene.

This chain connects TRBV27 to TRBJ1-4, with a weak D call TRBD1 (5 bases). The germline CDR1 and CDR2 sequences are MNHEY and SMNVEV (reference sequence). V was trimmed by 3 bases and J by 3 bases, leaving 17 bases between them. The CDR3 has 17 residues. As DNA, the CDR3 is TGTGCCAGCAGTTTGGGACCCGGCGCGGGGGCTAATGAAAAACTGTTTTTT. Translating gives CASSLGPGAGANEKLFF.

V gene TRBV6-1 combines with J gene TRBJ1-6; D is ambiguous. The CDR3 covers 13 residues. Deletions cut 5 bases from V and 6 bases from J, with 8 bases between. Germline CDR1 reads MNHNS; CDR2 reads SASEGT. CDR3 DNA: TGTGCCAGCAGTTCCCTATCTAATTCACCCCTCCACTTT. This gives the protein CASSSLSNSPLHF.

This clone was seen a few times. The gene calls are TRBV9 and TRBJ1-6; TRBD1 might be the D (6 bases). CDR3 length: 15 amino acids. Trimming took off 0 bases at V and 6 bases at J, with 10 bases between the two ends. The germline V gene has CDR1 SGDLS and CDR2 YYNGEE. CDR3 DNA sequence: TGTGCCAGCAGCGTAGCTGCAGGGGCTAATTCACCCCTCCACTTT. Translating gives CASSVAAGANSPLHF.

The chain has TRBV12-5 and TRBJ2-3; TRBD2 is a possible D gene (5 bases). Germline CDR1 reads LGHNT; CDR2 reads FRNRAP. Trimming removed 2 bases at V and 7 bases at J, with 28 bases between. This CDR3 spans 19 amino acids. The CDR3 DNA follows: TGTGCTAGTGGTTTGTCCCCTTCTAGCCCGGAACCCGATGTGTATACGCAGTATTTT. It specifies CASGLSPSSPEPDVYTQYF. The complete variable domain, with remaining parts taken from reference TRBV12-5 and TRBJ2-3, reads DARVTQTPRHKVTEMGQEVTMRCQPILGHNTVFWYRQTMMQGLELLAYFRNRAPLDDSGMPKDRFSAEMPDATLATLKIQPSEPRDSAVYFCASGLSPSSPEPDVYTQYFGPGTRLTVL.

The chain joins TRBV29-1 to TRBJ2-7; D possibly corresponds to TRBD1 (5 bases). The V gene's germline CDR1 is SQVTM and CDR2 ANQGSEA. The CDR3 is 13 residues long. The V end was cut by 0 bases, the J end by 3 bases, with 9 bases between. The CDR3 DNA is TGCAGCGTTGAAGAGGACAAAAACTACGAGCAGTACTTC. It codes for CSVEEDKNYEQYF.

The chain has TRBV27 and TRBJ2-7, with a possible D match to TRBD2 (5 bases). V lost 1 base, J lost 5 bases, and 6 bases lay in between. Looked up from germline, CDR1 is MNHEY and CDR2 is SMNVEV (reference sequence). The CDR3 is made up of 12 amino acids. CDR3 DNA sequence: TGTGCCAGCAGTTTATGGGGAGACGAGCAGTACTTC. This gives the protein CASSLWGDEQYF.

V gene TRBV15 combines with J gene TRBJ2-1; 7 bases are a match to TRBD1. The CDR3 extends over 18 amino acids. V was pared by 2 bases and J by 2 bases, with 12 bases of the junction left unmatched. Germline V gene sequence: CDR1 LNHNV, CDR2 YYDKDF (reference sequence). The CDR3 sequence: CATSRPREDRATYNEQFF. CDR3 DNA sequence: TGTGCCACCAGCAGACCTAGGGAAGACAGGGCTACCTACAATGAGCAGTTCTTC.

The chain couples TRBV6-1 to TRBJ1-1; D perhaps matches TRBD1 (5 bases). Trimming pared 7 bases from V and 4 bases from J, leaving 16 bases between. CDR1 and CDR2 from the germline V gene are MNHNS and SASEGT. The CDR3 has 14 residues. The CDR3, as DNA: TGTGCCAGCAATTTTGGGGGGAGGGCCACTGAAGCTTTCTTT. It is translated as CASNFGGRATEAFF.

This clone occurred once. The chain has TRBV7-3 and TRBJ1-2; possibly TRBD1 for D (6 bases). The CDR3 contains 18 residues. Germline loops: CDR1 SGHTA, CDR2 FQGTGA. Trimming shortened V by 2 bases and J by 0 bases, and 19 bases separated the two germline ends. The CDR3 DNA sequence: TGTGCCAGCAGCTTATACGGCCACAGGGTCACAGCTAACTATGGCTACACCTTC. Translation gives CASSLYGHRVTANYGYTF.

In the case of this clone: The same CDR3 can be traced to other DNA sequences in this sample. This rearrangement joins TRBV19 to TRBJ1-1; D remains ambiguous. Germline V gene data show CDR1 as LNHDA and CDR2 as SQIVND (reference sequence). The CDR3 has 13 amino acids. V was trimmed by 3 bases and J by 1 base, leaving 6 bases between them. The CDR3 sequence: CASSINRNTEAFF. The DNA of the CDR3 is TGTGCCAGTAGTATTAATCGGAACACTGAAGCTTTCTTT.

The chain links TRBV14 to TRBJ2-1, with 7 bases aligning to TRBD2. V lost 0 bases, J lost 5 bases, and 10 bases stayed unmatched. Per the germline V gene, CDR1 is SGHDN and CDR2 is FVKESK. The CDR3 spans 17 residues. In DNA, the CDR3 is TGTGCCAGCAGCCAAGATAATCTGAGCGGGGCAAACAATGAGCAGTTCTTC. The encoded protein is CASSQDNLSGANNEQFF.

The gene calls are TRBV18 and TRBJ2-7; 7 bases line up with TRBD1. Per the germline V gene, CDR1 is KGHSH and CDR2 is LQKENI. The V segment lost 0 bases and the J segment 0 bases; nucleotides outside the gene matches: 2. The CDR3 extends over 15 amino acids. CDR3 amino acids: CASSPPPGGSYEQYF. In DNA form, the CDR3 reads TGTGCCAGCTCACCACCGCCAGGGGGCTCCTACGAGCAGTACTTC.

The rearrangement joins TRBV29-1 to TRBJ2-7; 10 bases fit TRBD1. Germline V gene sequence: CDR1 SQVTM, CDR2 ANQGSEA. CDR3 length equals 12 residues. V lost 4 bases, J lost 6 bases, and 3 bases stayed unmatched. The CDR3, as DNA: TGCAGCGTTGGACAGGGGGCCGGCGAGCAGTACTTC. Protein product: CSVGQGAGEQYF.

This chain links TRBV6-1 with TRBJ2-7, with TRBD1 matching over 7 bases. This CDR3 comprises 12 residues. CDR1 is MNHNS, CDR2 SASEGT, per germline. J lost 4 bases, V lost 7 bases, and 4 bases had no gene match. CDR3 amino acids: CASTGQAYEQYF. CDR3 coding DNA: TGTGCCAGCACCGGACAGGCTTACGAGCAGTACTTC.

The chain joins TRBV30 to TRBJ1-2; TRBD1 aligns across 7 bases. Germline loops: CDR1 GTSNPN, CDR2 SVGIG (reference sequence). The CDR3 extends over 13 amino acids. The trim removed 2 bases at V and 7 bases at J, leaving 7 bases unmatched. The CDR3 reads CAWSLDRLGGYTF. Written as DNA, the CDR3 is TGTGCCTGGAGTCTGGACAGGTTGGGTGGCTACACCTTC.

This clone was counted between two and nine times. Here the CDR3 reads CASSSGNWEAFF. The CDR3 DNA sequence: TGTGCCAGTTCTTCAGGGAATTGGGAAGCTTTCTTT. V is TRBV6-5 and J is TRBJ1-1, with D possibly TRBD1 on 5 matching bases. Trimming took 9 bases from V and 8 from J, leaving 16 bases between them. The germline V gene encodes CDR1 MNHEY and CDR2 SVGAGI. This CDR3 comprises 12 residues.

This chain connects TRBV19 to TRBJ1-5; D gene unclear. The germline V gene encodes CDR1 LNHDA and CDR2 SQIVND (reference sequence). The CDR3 is 12 amino acids. V was shortened by 1 base and J by 9 bases, with 7 bases between the two germline ends. In DNA, the CDR3 is TGTGCCAGTAGTATAGTTTCCGGGCCCCAGCATTTT. It translates to CASSIVSGPQHF.

The chain employs TRBV7-9 and TRBJ2-1; the D is unclear. This CDR3 comprises 15 residues. V was trimmed by 5 bases and J by 1 base, leaving 12 bases between them. Germline V gene data show CDR1 as SEHNR and CDR2 as FQNEAQ (reference sequence). The CDR3 protein is CASSPRLVSYNEQFF. The CDR3 bases are TGTGCCAGCAGCCCAAGACTGGTATCCTACAATGAGCAGTTCTTC.

This chain uses TRBV19 with TRBJ2-1; D unresolved. CDR3 length equals 12 residues. V dropped 5 bases and J dropped 7 bases, with 9 bases sitting between them. The germline V gene has CDR1 LNHDA and CDR2 SQIVND (reference sequence). The CDR3 DNA reads as TGTGCCAGTAGTTCTCGGTGGAATGAGCAGTTCTTC. This encodes CASSSRWNEQFF.

Concerning this clone: Mismatch with germline at one junction end may stem from a read error. The rearrangement joins TRBV5-6 to TRBJ1-2; D is possibly TRBD1 (5 bases). Germline V gene lookup returns CDR1 SGHDT and CDR2 YYEEEE. This CDR3 contains 16 residues. DNA for the CDR3: TGTGCCACACGAATCATACGCGGGGGAGTAGGCTATGGCTACCCCTTC. It translates to CATRIIRGGVGYGYPF.

The J gene is TRBJ2-7, the V gene TRBV7-2; 9 bases are a match to TRBD1. From germline, CDR1 is SGHTA and CDR2 FQGNSA. The CDR3 is 15 amino acids. V lost 4 bases and J lost 6; bases outside the gene matches: 10. CDR3 region: CASSSTGTGYSEQYF. The CDR3 region has the DNA TGTGCCAGCAGCTCCACCGGGACAGGGTATAGCGAGCAGTACTTC.

The chain has TRBV5-1 and TRBJ2-3, with D possibly being TRBD2 (6 bases). Trimming left V 4 bases short and J 2 bases short, with 11 bases between. The CDR3 spans 14 residues. The germline V gene has CDR1 SGHRS and CDR2 YFSETQ. CDR3 nucleotide sequence: TGCGCCAGCAGCGGGGGACTCAACACAGATACGCAGTATTTT. As protein: CASSGGLNTDTQYF.

The V call is TRBV6-4, the J call TRBJ1-1; 7 bases are shared with TRBD1. The V segment lost 5 bases and the J segment 6 bases; nucleotides outside the gene matches: 9. The CDR3 sequence is 14 residues long. The germline CDR1 and CDR2 sequences are MRHNA and SNTAGT. The DNA of the CDR3 is TGTGCCAGCAGTAAGACAGGGACTGGCTCTGAAGCTTTCTTT. This codes for CASSKTGTGSEAFF.

This clone was recorded a few times. The V call is TRBV5-8, the J call TRBJ2-1, with a weak D call TRBD2 (6 bases). This CDR3 region has 15 residues. The V and J ends lost 0 bases and 9 bases respectively, with 16 bases between them. The germline V gene has CDR1 SGHTS and CDR2 YDEGEE. For the CDR3, the DNA is TGTGCCAGCAGCTTGGTAAGGGTCCCCGGGGGTGAGCAGTTCTTC. Its translation is CASSLVRVPGGEQFF.